This record covers a single T cell receptor beta chain. Its antigen is still unknown. These data originate in a study of PD-L1 blockade in urothelial cancer. Study-wide background: Atezolizumab 1,200 mg was given intravenously every 3 weeks, starting 2014. Blood was subjected to analysis at 3 weeks (second dose) and 6 weeks following treatment start. Study outcomes and limitations: Where pretreatment blood TCR clonality fell below the median, better survival was predicted.

Libraries were prepared by immunoSEQ multiplex PCR; TCRdb keeps only in-frame clonotypes and omits some of them. The sample has some 43,000 clones; over 75% are singletons. Germline lookup yields CDR1 MDHEN and CDR2 SYDVKM. This CDR3 has 17 residues. Trimming removed 6 bases from V and 1 base from J, with 19 bases in between. This sample's time point: pretreatment peripheral blood. The clonotype was recovered from a man aged 55 to 70 with urothelial cancer. The V call is TRBV28, the J call TRBJ2-4, with D perhaps TRBD1 (6 bases). The material was PBMCs, obtained around atezolizumab (anti-PD-L1) treatment. The CDR3 bases are TGTGCCAGCAGCCCTGTTGGGGGCGCAACGGCCAAAAACATTCAGTACTTC. Translated: CASSPVGGATAKNIQYF.